These T cell receptor beta chains were read from a single sample in a study of T cells after yellow fever vaccination. Each CDR3 protein is one row after TCRdb ran MiXCR on the 5' RACE reads. The sample includes some 250,000 distinct CDR3 sequences, approximately 3.8% seen only once; the top ten take 19%. This material consisted of PBMCs, taken 15 days after the yellow fever booster vaccination. These receptors were collected from a man between 18 and 29 years old who received the YFV17D yellow fever vaccine. Both conserved end residues are part of each CDR3. The D gene is left open where the match is weak. Only some rows state a clone size, as once, few, many or a class for expanded clones.

TRBV20-1	TRBJ2-1	many	TRBD2	TGCAGTGCTCATGACTTATCTAGCGGGGGCTACAATGAGCAGTTCTTC	CSAHDLSSGGYNEQFF
TRBV7-2	TRBJ2-1	many	NA	TGTGCCAGCAGCTTAGAGGCGAACTTATACAATGAGCAGTTCTTC	CASSLEANLYNEQFF
TRBV11-1	TRBJ2-6	many	TRBD2	TGTGCCAGCAGTCCCCGACTAGCGGGGCATGCTGGGGCCAACGTCCTGACTTTC	CASSPRLAGHAGANVLTF
TRBV4-3	TRBJ2-3	many	TRBD2	TGCGCCAGCAGCCAGAGGGAAGCGGGGGTCACAGATACGCAGTATTTT	CASSQREAGVTDTQYF
TRBV7-2	TRBJ2-6	many	NA	TGTGCCAGCAGCCACGCCTCTGGGGCCAACGTCCTGACTTTC	CASSHASGANVLTF
TRBV3-1	TRBJ1-2	many	NA	TGTGCCAGCAGCCAAGTGGACAGTTCGCCGGCCACCTTC	CASSQVDSSPATF
TRBV6-2/TRBV6-3	TRBJ1-3	many	NA	TGTGCCAGTGGAGGAAACACCATATATTTT	CASGGNTIYF
TRBV5-1	TRBJ1-2	many	NA	TGCGCCAGCACCTGGGGGTATGACTATGGCTACACCTTC	CASTWGYDYGYTF
TRBV5-1	TRBJ1-5	many	TRBD1	TGCGCCAGCAGCCCCCGGACAGGGAATCAGCCCCAGCATTTT	CASSPRTGNQPQHF
TRBV7-6	TRBJ2-1	many	NA	TGTGCCAGCAGCTTAGCGCTGGGGGATGAGCAGTTCTTC	CASSLALGDEQFF
TRBV19	TRBJ2-7	many	NA	TGTGCCAGTAGTACCGACAGATCCTACGAGCAGTACTTC	CASSTDRSYEQYF
TRBV19	TRBJ2-2	NA	NA	TGTGCCAGTACCGGATGGACAGACGGCGGGGAGCTGTTTTTT	CASTGWTDGGELFF
TRBV6-2/TRBV6-3	TRBJ1-1	many	NA	TGTGCCAGCAGTCATTGGGGAGCCAAGAACACTGAAGCTTTCTTT	CASSHWGAKNTEAFF
TRBV6-5	TRBJ2-7	many	NA	TGTGCCAGCGCAAGACGGCCCTCAACCCTCTCCTACGAGCAGTACTTC	CASARRPSTLSYEQYF
TRBV7-2	TRBJ2-1	many	TRBD2	TGTGCCAGCAGCTCACGAGCGGGGGGGACCTACAATGAGCAGTTCTTC	CASSSRAGGTYNEQFF
TRBV7-2	TRBJ1-1	many	TRBD1	TGTGCCAGCAGCGCCCAGGGGGGGAACACTGAAGCTTTCTTT	CASSAQGGNTEAFF
TRBV27	TRBJ2-5	many	NA	TGTGCCAGCAGTCAGCTCAGGGGGCGGGGGCAAGAGACCCAGTACTTC	CASSQLRGRGQETQYF
TRBV6-5	TRBJ2-5	many	NA	TGTGCCAGCAGTAAATTTGGGGGGCAAGAGACCCAGTACTTC	CASSKFGGQETQYF
TRBV3-1	TRBJ1-2	many	TRBD1	TGTGCCAGCAGCCAAGAACGTAGCAGGGGGCAGCTTTCCTTC	CASSQERSRGQLSF
TRBV11-3	TRBJ2-3	many	NA	TGTGCCAGCAGCTTAACAAGGGAGGCAGATACGCAGTATTTT	CASSLTREADTQYF
TRBV12-3/TRBV12-4	TRBJ2-2	many	NA	TGTGCCAGCAGTTTAGTCATCCAGGGAACCTATATCGGGGAGCTGTTTTTT	CASSLVIQGTYIGELFF
TRBV20-1	TRBJ1-1	many	TRBD1	TGCAGTGCTAGAGATCTGAGGGGGCTGAACACTGAAGCTTTCTTT	CSARDLRGLNTEAFF
TRBV20-1	TRBJ2-5	NA	NA	TGCAGTGCATCCAGGGCCCAAGAGACCCAGTACTTC	CSASRAQETQYF
TRBV20-1	TRBJ1-3	many	NA	TGCAGTGCTAGCGGGGGGCAGACTGGAAACACCATATATTTT	CSASGGQTGNTIYF
TRBV7-2	TRBJ2-1	many	TRBD1	TGTGCCAGCAGCTCCGGACAGGGGGCTTTAAATGAGCAGTTCTTC	CASSSGQGALNEQFF
TRBV5-1	TRBJ2-6	many	TRBD1	TGCGCCAGCAGCTTCCAGGGGGCGCCTGGGGCCAACGTCCTGACTTTC	CASSFQGAPGANVLTF
TRBV12-3/TRBV12-4	TRBJ2-7	many	TRBD2	TGTGCCAGCAGTGAGGATAGCGGGGGTACCCGTTCCTACGAGCAGTACTTC	CASSEDSGGTRSYEQYF
TRBV7-9	TRBJ1-5	many	TRBD1	TGTGCCAGCAGCTTAGGACAGGGACGGCCTGACAATCAGCCCCAGCATTTT	CASSLGQGRPDNQPQHF
TRBV7-9	TRBJ1-3	many	TRBD1	TGTGCCAGCAGCCTTACCGGGACAGTTTCCCTCTCTGGAAACACCATATATTTT	CASSLTGTVSLSGNTIYF
TRBV5-8	TRBJ1-1	many	NA	TGTGCCAGCAGCCCGGGGATTAACACTGAAGCTTTCTTT	CASSPGINTEAFF
TRBV7-9	TRBJ1-2	many	TRBD1	TGTGCCAGCCAGGAAAGGAGACAGGGTGGGGGACATGGCTACACCTTC	CASQERRQGGGHGYTF
TRBV5-1	TRBJ2-7	many	NA	TGCGCCAGCAGCACCAAGTCAGGGAATGGAGCCTACGAGCAGTACTTC	CASSTKSGNGAYEQYF
TRBV18	TRBJ1-2	many	TRBD1	TGTGCCAGCTCCCGGCAGAGTGGACAGGGACGTGATGGCTACACCTTC	CASSRQSGQGRDGYTF
TRBV30	TRBJ2-1	many	NA	TGTGCCTGGAGTCCCCCAGGGGGGTTTAAGTTCTTC	CAWSPPGGFKFF
TRBV29-1	TRBJ2-2	many	NA	TGCAGCGTCATGGGACGGGCCTCGGACACCGGGGAGCTGTTTTTT	CSVMGRASDTGELFF
TRBV24-1	TRBJ2-2	many	NA	TGTGCCACCAGTGATACACCTAACACCGGGGAGCTGTTTTTT	CATSDTPNTGELFF
TRBV12-3/TRBV12-4	TRBJ1-2	many	TRBD1	TGTGCCAGCAGTCCCCCGGGACAGGGAAACTATGGCTACACCTTC	CASSPPGQGNYGYTF
TRBV5-6	TRBJ1-6	NA	TRBD1	TGTGCCAGCGGGTACAGGGGGAATTCTTCACCCCTCCACTTT	CASGYRGNSSPLHF
TRBV20-1	TRBJ2-2	many	TRBD1	TGCAGTGCTAGAGAGCCCCGACAGGGGAACACCGGGGAGCTGTTTTTT	CSAREPRQGNTGELFF
TRBV20-1	TRBJ2-1	many	NA	TGCAGTGTCGGGGTTCTGGACCGTCCGAATGAGCAGTTCTTC	CSVGVLDRPNEQFF
TRBV5-1	TRBJ1-6	many	NA	TGCGCCAGCAGCGGGGACGCCATCTATAATTCACCCCTCCACTTT	CASSGDAIYNSPLHF
TRBV4-1	TRBJ2-5	many	TRBD1	TGCGCCAGCAGCCTTCGACAGGGGGCTATCGAGGAGACCCAGTACTTC	CASSLRQGAIEETQYF
TRBV24-1	TRBJ1-2	many	NA	TGTGCCACCAGTGATTTGCAGGTTAACTATGGCTACACCTTC	CATSDLQVNYGYTF
TRBV7-2	TRBJ2-1	many	NA	TGTGCCAGCAGCTTCAGACGAACTCAATACAATGAGCAGTTCTTC	CASSFRRTQYNEQFF
TRBV27	TRBJ2-1	many	TRBD2	TGTGCCAGCAGTTTGACTAGCGGGGGGACCAATGAGCAGTTCTTC	CASSLTSGGTNEQFF
TRBV5-4	TRBJ2-3	many	NA	TGTGCCAGCAGCTCCGGGGGTAGGAGCACAGATACGCAGTATTTT	CASSSGGRSTDTQYF
TRBV6-1	TRBJ2-2	many	NA	TGTGCCAGCAGTACATTGGTTGGAACCGGGGAGCTGTTTTTT	CASSTLVGTGELFF
TRBV6-2/TRBV6-3	TRBJ2-3	many	NA	TGTGCCAGCACCTTACGATCCCCTTACACAGATACGCAGTATTTT	CASTLRSPYTDTQYF
TRBV20-1	TRBJ2-7	many	NA	TGCAGTGCCCCCTGGAGCGAACCCTACGAGCAGTACTTC	CSAPWSEPYEQYF
TRBV4-3	TRBJ2-7	many	NA	TGCGCCAGCAGCCAATTTATTCCGGGTAGAGGAGCCACCTACGAGCAGTACTTC	CASSQFIPGRGATYEQYF
TRBV2	TRBJ1-1	many	NA	TGTGCCAGCAGTGAGTCGGGTTGGACCACTGAAGCTTTCTTT	CASSESGWTTEAFF
TRBV5-1	TRBJ2-5	many	TRBD2	TGCGCCAGCAGCTTGGTGGGAGGGTCCAGAGAGACCCAGTACTTC	CASSLVGGSRETQYF
TRBV20-1	TRBJ2-6	many	NA	TGCAGTGCTAGAAAATCTGGGGCCAACGTCCTGACTTTC	CSARKSGANVLTF
TRBV7-2	TRBJ1-3	many	NA	TGTGCCAGCAGCGAGGGGACCGCCGCACTGATATATTTT	CASSEGTAALIYF
TRBV7-2	TRBJ2-6	many	NA	TGTGCCAGGACCGCCAATACCGCAAACTCTGGGGCCAACGTCCTGACTTTC	CARTANTANSGANVLTF
TRBV5-1	TRBJ1-6	many	TRBD1	TGCGCCAGCAGCTTGGTGGCAGGGGGTCTGGATTCACCCCTCCACTTT	CASSLVAGGLDSPLHF
TRBV20-1	TRBJ2-5	many	NA	TGCAGTGCTAGAGATCGGGCCGGGGTCGGAGAGACCCAGTACTTC	CSARDRAGVGETQYF
TRBV24-1	TRBJ2-1	many	TRBD1	TGTGCCACCGGAAAGGGGGCCCCCAATGAGCAGTTCTTC	CATGKGAPNEQFF
TRBV7-2	TRBJ2-5	many	NA	TGTGCCAGCGGGGTGCCAGCCGGAGAGACCCAGTACTTC	CASGVPAGETQYF